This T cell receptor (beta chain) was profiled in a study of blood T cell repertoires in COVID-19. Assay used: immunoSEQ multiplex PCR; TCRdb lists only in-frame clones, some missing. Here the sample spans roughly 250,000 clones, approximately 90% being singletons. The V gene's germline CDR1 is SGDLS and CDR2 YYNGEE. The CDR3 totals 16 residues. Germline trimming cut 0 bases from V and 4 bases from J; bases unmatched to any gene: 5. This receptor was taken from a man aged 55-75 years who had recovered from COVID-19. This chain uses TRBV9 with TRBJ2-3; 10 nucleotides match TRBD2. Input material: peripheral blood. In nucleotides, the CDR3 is TGTGCCAGCAGCGTAGATAGCGGGGGGCGGGCAGATACGCAGTATTTT. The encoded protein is CASSVDSGGRADTQYF.